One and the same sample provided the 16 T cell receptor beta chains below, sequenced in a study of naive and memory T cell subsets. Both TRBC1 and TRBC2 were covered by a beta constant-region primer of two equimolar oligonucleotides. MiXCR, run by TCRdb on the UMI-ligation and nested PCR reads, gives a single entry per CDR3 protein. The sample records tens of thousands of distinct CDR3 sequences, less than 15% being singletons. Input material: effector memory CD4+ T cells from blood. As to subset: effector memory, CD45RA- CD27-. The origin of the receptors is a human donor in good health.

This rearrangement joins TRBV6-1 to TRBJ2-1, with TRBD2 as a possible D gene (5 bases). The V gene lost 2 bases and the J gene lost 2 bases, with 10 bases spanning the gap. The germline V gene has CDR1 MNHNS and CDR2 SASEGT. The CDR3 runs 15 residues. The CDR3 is CASSEMLAAYNEQFF. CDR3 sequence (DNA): TGTGCCAGCAGTGAAATGCTAGCCGCCTACAATGAGCAGTTCTTC.

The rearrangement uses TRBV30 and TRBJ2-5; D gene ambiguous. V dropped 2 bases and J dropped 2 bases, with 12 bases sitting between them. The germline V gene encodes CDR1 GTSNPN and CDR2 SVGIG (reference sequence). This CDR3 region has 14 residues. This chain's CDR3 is CAWSRAGGQETQYF. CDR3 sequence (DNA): TGTGCCTGGAGTAGGGCAGGCGGTCAAGAGACCCAGTACTTC.

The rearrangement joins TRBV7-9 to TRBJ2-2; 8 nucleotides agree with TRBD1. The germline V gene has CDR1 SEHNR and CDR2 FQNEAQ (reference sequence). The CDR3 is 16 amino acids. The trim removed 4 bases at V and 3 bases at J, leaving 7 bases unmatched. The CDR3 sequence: CASSSRDRGDTGELFF. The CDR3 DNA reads TGTGCCAGCAGCTCGAGAGACAGGGGAGACACCGGGGAGCTGTTTTTT.

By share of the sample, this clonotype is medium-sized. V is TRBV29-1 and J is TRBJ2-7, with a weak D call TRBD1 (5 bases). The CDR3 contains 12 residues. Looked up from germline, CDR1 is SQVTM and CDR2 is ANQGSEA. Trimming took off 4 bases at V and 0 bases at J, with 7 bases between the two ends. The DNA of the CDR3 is TGCAGCGTTGTGGGGCCCTCCTACGAGCAGTACTTC. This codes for CSVVGPSYEQYF.

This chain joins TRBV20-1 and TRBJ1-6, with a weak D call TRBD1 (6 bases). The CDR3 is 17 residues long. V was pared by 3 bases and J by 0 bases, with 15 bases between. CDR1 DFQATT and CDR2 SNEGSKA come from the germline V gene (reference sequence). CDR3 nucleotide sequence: TGCAGTGCTAGTGTACCAGGGGCCAGCTCCTATAATTCACCCCTCCACTTT. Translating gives CSASVPGASSYNSPLHF.

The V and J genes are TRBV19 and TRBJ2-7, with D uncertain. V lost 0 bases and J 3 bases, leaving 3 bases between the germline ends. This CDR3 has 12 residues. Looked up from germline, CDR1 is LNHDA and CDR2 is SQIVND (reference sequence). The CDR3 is CASSIDNYEQYF. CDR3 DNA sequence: TGTGCCAGTAGTATAGACAACTACGAGCAGTACTTC.

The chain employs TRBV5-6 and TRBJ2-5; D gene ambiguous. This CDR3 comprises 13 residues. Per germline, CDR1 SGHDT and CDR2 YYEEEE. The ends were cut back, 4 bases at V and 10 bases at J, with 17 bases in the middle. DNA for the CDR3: TGTGCCAGCAGCCTCAACCAGGTGCCCCACCAGTACTTC. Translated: CASSLNQVPHQYF.

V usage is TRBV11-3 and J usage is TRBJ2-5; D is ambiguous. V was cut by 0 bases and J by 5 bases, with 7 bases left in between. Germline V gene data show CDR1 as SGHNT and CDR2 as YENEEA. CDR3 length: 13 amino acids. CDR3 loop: CASSLEEYETQYF. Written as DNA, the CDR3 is TGTGCCAGCAGCTTAGAGGAGTATGAGACCCAGTACTTC.

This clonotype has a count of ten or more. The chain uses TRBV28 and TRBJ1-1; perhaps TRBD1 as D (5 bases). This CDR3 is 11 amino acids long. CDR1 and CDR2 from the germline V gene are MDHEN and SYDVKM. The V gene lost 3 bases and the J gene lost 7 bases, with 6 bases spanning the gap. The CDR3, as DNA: TGTGCCAGCAGTTTTCAGGGTGAAGCTTTCTTT. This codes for CASSFQGEAFF. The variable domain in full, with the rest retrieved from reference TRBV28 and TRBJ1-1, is DVKVTQSSRYLVKRTGEKVFLECVQDMDHENMFWYRQDPGLGLRLIYFSYDVKMKEKGDIPEGYSVSREKKERFSLILESASTNQTSMYLCASSFQGEAFFGQGTRLTVV.

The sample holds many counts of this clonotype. CDR3 loop: CASRYRGMNTEAFF. The DNA for the CDR3 is TGTGCCAGCAGATACAGGGGTATGAACACTGAAGCTTTCTTT. The chain links TRBV12-3 or TRBV12-4 to TRBJ1-1, with 7 bases lining up with TRBD1. The V gene end was trimmed by 6 bases and the J gene end by 0 bases; junction bases not matched to a gene: 4. This CDR3 region has 14 residues.

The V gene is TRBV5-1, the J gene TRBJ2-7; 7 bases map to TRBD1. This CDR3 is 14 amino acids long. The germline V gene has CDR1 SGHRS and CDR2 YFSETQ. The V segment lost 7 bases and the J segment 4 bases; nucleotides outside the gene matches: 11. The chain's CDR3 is CASVLGTDTYEQYF. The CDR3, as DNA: TGCGCCAGCGTGCTCGGGACAGACACATACGAGCAGTACTTC. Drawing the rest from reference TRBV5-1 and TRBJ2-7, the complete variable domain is KAGVTQTPRYLIKTRGQQVTLSCSPISGHRSVSWYQQTPGQGLQFLFEYFSETQRNKGNFPGRFSGRQFSNSRSEMNVSTLELGDSALYLCASVLGTDTYEQYFGPGTRLTVT.

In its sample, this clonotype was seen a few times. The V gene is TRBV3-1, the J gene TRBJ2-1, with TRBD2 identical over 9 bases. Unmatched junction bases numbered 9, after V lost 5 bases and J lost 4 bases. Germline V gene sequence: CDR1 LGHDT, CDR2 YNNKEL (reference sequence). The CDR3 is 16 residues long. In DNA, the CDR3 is TGTGCCAGCAGCTCGGTAGCGGGAGACCTTTACAATGAGCAGTTCTTC. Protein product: CASSSVAGDLYNEQFF.

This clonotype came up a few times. The CDR3 protein is CASSLFRLSLTGEVSYEQYF. CDR3 nucleotide sequence: TGTGCCAGCAGCTTATTCCGATTATCCCTGACAGGGGAAGTATCCTACGAGCAGTACTTC. The V call is TRBV7-2, the J call TRBJ2-7; 8 nucleotides match TRBD1. CDR1 and CDR2 (germline): SGHTA, FQGNSA. The CDR3 consists of 20 residues. V lost 2 bases and J lost 1; bases outside the gene matches: 19. The full variable domain, rest sourced from reference TRBV7-2 and TRBJ2-7, is GAGVSQSPSNKVTEKGKDVELRCDPISGHTALYWYRQSLGQGLEFLIYFQGNSAPDKSGLPSDRFSAERTGGSVSTLTIQRTQQEDSAVYLCASSLFRLSLTGEVSYEQYFGPGTRLTVT.

The CDR3 protein is CASSPDTSREQYF. Written as DNA, the CDR3 is TGTGCCAGCTCACCCGACACTTCGAGGGAGCAGTACTTC. The chain carries TRBV18 and TRBJ2-7; D remains unclear. Germline assignment: CDR1 KGHSH and CDR2 LQKENI. V gave up 3 bases and J gave up 7 bases, with 13 bases separating them. This CDR3 contains 13 residues.

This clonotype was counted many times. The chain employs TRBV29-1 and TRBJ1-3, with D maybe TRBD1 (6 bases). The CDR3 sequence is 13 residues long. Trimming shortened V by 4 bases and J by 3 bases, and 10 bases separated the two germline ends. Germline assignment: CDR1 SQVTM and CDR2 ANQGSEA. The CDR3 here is CSVGGGIGNTIYF. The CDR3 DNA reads TGCAGCGTTGGAGGGGGAATTGGAAACACCATATATTTT.

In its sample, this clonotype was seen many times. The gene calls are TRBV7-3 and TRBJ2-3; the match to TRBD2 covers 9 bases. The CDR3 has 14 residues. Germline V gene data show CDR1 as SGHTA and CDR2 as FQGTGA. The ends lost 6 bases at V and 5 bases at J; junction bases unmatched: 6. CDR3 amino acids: CASSLAGVVDTQYF. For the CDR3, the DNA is TGTGCCAGCAGTTTAGCGGGAGTGGTAGATACGCAGTATTTT.